The 3 T cell receptor beta chains listed next were all sequenced from one sample in a study of PD-L1 blockade in urothelial cancer. The assay was immunoSEQ multiplex PCR, and TCRdb's table has in-frame clones only and misses some. The sample lists tens of thousands of clones; 70% to 85% were seen once. Sequenced material: PBMCs, taken around atezolizumab (anti-PD-L1) treatment. Source of these receptors: a man aged 70-80 years with urothelial cancer.

The gene calls are TRBV9 and TRBJ2-7; 7 bases are a match to TRBD2. Germline lookup yields CDR1 SGDLS and CDR2 YYNGEE. Trimming cost V 4 bases and J 6 bases; bases outside gene matches: 7. The CDR3 covers 13 residues. The CDR3 here is CASSLRTSSEQYF. The CDR3 coding sequence is TGTGCCAGCAGCCTAAGGACTAGTAGCGAGCAGTACTTC.

The chain uses TRBV7-9 and TRBJ1-1, with 7 bases aligning to TRBD1. Germline CDR1 reads SEHNR; CDR2 reads FQNEAQ (reference sequence). The length of the CDR3 is 15 residues. J was trimmed by 1 base and V by 0 bases; bases with no gene match: 2. The CDR3 sequence is CASSLAGGWNTEAFF. The CDR3 region has the DNA TGTGCCAGCAGCTTAGCAGGGGGCTGGAACACTGAAGCTTTCTTT.

The chain joins TRBV9 to TRBJ2-5; 9 nucleotides match TRBD1. From germline, CDR1 is SGDLS and CDR2 YYNGEE. The trim removed 3 bases at V and 5 bases at J, leaving 2 bases unmatched. The CDR3 totals 13 residues. The CDR3 nucleotides read TGTGCCAGCAGCGCAGGACAGGGGGAGACCCAGTACTTC. As protein: CASSAGQGETQYF.